This T cell receptor beta chain was recorded in a study of T cell changes during pregnancy in multiple sclerosis. Here immunoSEQ multiplex PCR was the method, and the copy in TCRdb shows in-frame clones only, minus some. The table has around 130,000 clones, 85% to 95% seen once; the top ten hold roughly 5.7%. This clone was detected only once. Trimming removed 0 bases at V and 9 bases at J, with 10 bases between. The CDR3 contains 13 residues. Germline V gene data show CDR1 as SGDLS and CDR2 as YYNGEE. Sequenced material: peripheral blood, taken before pregnancy. This chain uses TRBV9 with TRBJ1-5; D is undetermined. The sequence derives from a female donor with multiple sclerosis, enrolled in a pregnancy study. The CDR3 region is CASSVEPFGPQHF. The CDR3 DNA is TGTGCCAGCAGCGTAGAGCCGTTTGGGCCCCAGCATTTT.